The T cell receptor beta chain under discussion was sequenced for a study of cytomegalovirus exposure and HLA in healthy donors. General study points: The classifier reportedly diagnosed cytomegalovirus status with high specificity and sensitivity.

This clone has more than one count but fewer than ten. Its target is not known. The PCR made use of 60 Vbeta and 13 Jbeta primers. Measured with immunoSEQ multiplex PCR; TCRdb has only the in-frame clones, and not every one. The sample lists about 110,000 clones; roughly 78% were seen once. V lost 5 bases, J lost 0 bases, and 18 bases stayed unmatched. This CDR3 has 21 amino acids. Germline-derived CDR1 and CDR2 are SQVTM and ANQGSEA. This chain links TRBV29-1 with TRBJ2-6; 11 bases map to TRBD1. The TCR comes from a woman under 40 in good health and CMV-seronegative. The sequencing sample was made of PBMCs. This CDR3 is CSVNEDRGLAGESSGANVLTF. The CDR3 coding sequence is TGCAGCGTTAACGAGGACAGGGGGCTGGCGGGTGAGAGCTCTGGGGCCAACGTCCTGACTTTC.